These 32 T cell receptor beta chains were all obtained from the same sample, sequenced in a study of cytomegalovirus exposure and HLA in healthy donors (TCRdb year 2017). Preparation of the library involved the immunoSEQ multiplex PCR assay. A mixture of 60 forward primers for TCR Vbeta segments and 13 reverse primers for TCR Jbeta segments was used in the multiplex PCR. Held by TCRdb, this immuneACCESS table contains in-frame sequences only and omits some clones. Under half of the omission traces to an unresolved V gene where checked; the cause of the rest is unknown. The sample table lists about 180,000 clones, just under 80% of them with a count of one. The ten biggest clones cover around 14% of the sample. The sample consisted of PBMCs. These receptors originate from a woman between 45 and 65 years old in good health and CMV-seropositive.

This clone was observed a few times. The chain employs TRBV7-8 and TRBJ1-6; TRBD1 might be the D (5 bases). Germline CDR1 is SGHVS and CDR2 is FQNEAQ. Trimming stripped 2 bases from V and 9 bases from J, with 20 bases between. The CDR3 sequence is 17 residues long. CDR3 sequence (DNA): TGTGCCAGCAGCTTAAGTTCCGCCGGGGGGATCAGTTCACCCCTCCACTTT. Translated, it gives CASSLSSAGGISSPLHF.

J is TRBJ1-1 and V is TRBV6-5; D uncertain. Germline lookup yields CDR1 MNHEY and CDR2 SVGAGI. There are 13 residues in the CDR3. Trimming left V 5 bases short and J 4 bases short, with 11 bases between. The CDR3 protein is CASSVIAVTEAFF. The CDR3 region has the DNA TGTGCCAGCAGTGTGATAGCGGTCACTGAAGCTTTCTTT.

The rearrangement joins TRBV2 to TRBJ1-4; TRBD1 aligns across 7 bases. This CDR3 spans 13 amino acids. CDR1 is SNHLY, CDR2 FYNNEI, per germline. V gave up 8 bases and J gave up 6 bases; unmatched junction bases: 6. The CDR3 is CASEQGPDEKLFF. The CDR3 DNA reads as TGTGCCAGCGAACAGGGGCCTGATGAAAAACTGTTTTTT.

This chain connects TRBV6-1 to TRBJ1-6; TRBD1 might be the D (6 bases). Germline V gene data show CDR1 as MNHNS and CDR2 as SASEGT. The CDR3 loop spans 16 amino acids. V was cut by 2 bases and J by 2 bases, with 10 bases left in between. DNA of the CDR3: TGTGCCAGCAGTGAATTGGGGGCCACCTATAATTCACCCCTCCACTTT. This translates into CASSELGATYNSPLHF.

The chain recombines TRBV7-8 with TRBJ1-1; D gene ambiguous. The CDR3 is 13 amino acids. V dropped 1 base and J dropped 4 bases, with 7 bases sitting between them. CDR1 is SGHVS, CDR2 FQNEAQ, per germline. CDR3 nucleotides: TGTGCCAGCAGCTTAGTGGGCAGCACTGAAGCTTTCTTT. This codes for CASSLVGSTEAFF. The full variable domain, with the rest looked up from reference TRBV7-8 and TRBJ1-1, is GAGVSQSPRYKVAKRGQDVALRCDPISGHVSLFWYQQALGQGPEFLTYFQNEAQLDKSGLPSDRFFAERPEGSVSTLKIQRTQQEDSAVYLCASSLVGSTEAFFGQGTRLTVV.

The CDR3 region is CAISGRVGYGYTF. The CDR3 DNA reads TGTGCCATCAGTGGCAGGGTTGGCTATGGCTACACCTTC. The V and J genes are TRBV10-3 and TRBJ1-2, with D possibly being TRBD1 (5 bases). CDR3 length equals 13 residues. Germline assignment: CDR1 ENHRY and CDR2 SYGVKD. V lost 4 bases to trimming and J lost 4 bases, with 10 bases between them.

V is TRBV1 and J is TRBJ1-1; TRBD1, the table's D call, was not compared with the DNA. TRBV1 is shown as a pseudogene. The CDR3 runs to 13 residues. As DNA, the CDR3 is TGCACCAGCAGCCGATACGCAGGTACTGAAGCTTTCTTT. It codes for CTSSRYAGTEAFF.

The V and J genes are TRBV6-1 and TRBJ1-2; 10 bases match TRBD1. Germline V CDR1 and CDR2: MNHNS, SASEGT. This CDR3 has 13 amino acids. The V gene end was trimmed by 11 bases and the J gene end by 6 bases; junction bases not matched to a gene: 9. This CDR3 is CAAAEGTGDGYTF. Here the CDR3 DNA reads TGTGCCGCCGCTGAAGGGACAGGGGATGGCTACACCTTC.

CDR3 residues: CASSASSLLGADEQFF. The CDR3 DNA follows: TGTGCCAGCAGTGCCTCCTCCTTGTTGGGGGCTGATGAGCAGTTCTTC. The chain couples TRBV6-1 to TRBJ2-1, with D possibly TRBD1 on 6 matching bases. The CDR3 has 16 residues. Trimming left V 4 bases short and J 8 bases short, with 21 bases between. Germline lookup yields CDR1 MNHNS and CDR2 SASEGT.

The chain couples TRBV2 to TRBJ1-2; a possible D gene is TRBD1 (6 bases). V lost 6 bases and J lost 7, with 18 bases in between. This CDR3 contains 14 residues. Germline V gene data show CDR1 as SNHLY and CDR2 as FYNNEI. This chain's CDR3 is CASSGQTIFGGYTF. The CDR3 nucleotides are TGTGCCAGCAGCGGACAGACTATTTTTGGTGGCTACACCTTC. Complete variable domain (other parts from reference TRBV2 and TRBJ1-2): EPEVTQTPSHQVTQMGQEVILRCVPISNHLYFYWYRQILGQKVEFLVSFYNNEISEKSEIFDDQFSVERPDGSNFTLKIRSTKLEDSAMYFCASSGQTIFGGYTFGSGTRLTVV.

This clone turned up a few times. V is TRBV5-6 and J is TRBJ2-5; D uncertain. V lost 0 bases to trimming and J lost 5 bases, with 5 bases between them. CDR1 is SGHDT and CDR2 is YYEEEE in the germline V gene. The CDR3 runs 12 residues. The CDR3 coding sequence is TGTGCCAGCAGCTTGGCGGAGGAGACCCAGTACTTC. It codes for CASSLAEETQYF.

The V gene is TRBV4-1, the J gene TRBJ2-2; D not certain. The CDR3 runs to 13 residues. V was clipped by 5 bases and J by 3 bases, with 7 bases between them. Germline V lookup: CDR1 MGHRA, CDR2 YSYEKL. The CDR3 bases are TGCGCCAGCAGCAATACTGACACCGGGGAGCTGTTTTTT. Amino acid sequence: CASSNTDTGELFF.

The chain employs TRBV6-5 and TRBJ2-3, with a tentative D call TRBD1 (5 bases). The V end was cut by 9 bases, the J end by 6 bases, with 16 bases between. The CDR3 is made up of 13 amino acids. Germline CDR1 reads MNHEY; CDR2 reads SVGAGI. The CDR3 protein is CASRTSIVDTQYF. The DNA of the CDR3 is TGTGCCAGTAGGACATCTATAGTGGATACGCAGTATTTT.

The rearrangement joins TRBV9 to TRBJ2-7; 7 nucleotides align to TRBD2. The V and J ends lost 2 bases and 4 bases, in that order; junction bases with no gene match: 12. The length of the CDR3 is 16 residues. Germline V lookup: CDR1 SGDLS, CDR2 YYNGEE. The CDR3 nucleotides are TGTGCCAGCAGCGTCACTAGCGTTGGACGTGGGTACGAGCAGTACTTC. Its translation is CASSVTSVGRGYEQYF.

This clone was counted a single time. J is TRBJ2-1 and V is TRBV5-1; tentatively, D is TRBD1 (5 bases). The CDR3 is 15 residues long. Per the germline V gene, CDR1 is SGHRS and CDR2 is YFSETQ. V was cut by 4 bases and J by 7 bases, with 18 bases left in between. CDR3 amino acids: CASSADTKKGNEQFF. CDR3 DNA sequence: TGCGCCAGCAGCGCGGACACCAAAAAGGGGAATGAGCAGTTCTTC. Filled out from reference TRBV5-1 and TRBJ2-1, the complete variable domain reads KAGVTQTPRYLIKTRGQQVTLSCSPISGHRSVSWYQQTPGQGLQFLFEYFSETQRNKGNFPGRFSGRQFSNSRSEMNVSTLELGDSALYLCASSADTKKGNEQFFGPGTRLTVL.

J is TRBJ2-5 and V is TRBV13; maybe TRBD1 (5 bases). The germline V and J ends were trimmed by 1 base and 4 bases, with 10 bases remaining between them. The V gene's germline CDR1 is PRHDT and CDR2 FYEKMQ (reference sequence). CDR3 size: 14 residues. CDR3 DNA sequence: TGTGCCAGCAGCTTAGAGGGGAAGCGAGAGACCCAGTACTTC. Amino acids: CASSLEGKRETQYF.

The rearrangement uses TRBV18 and TRBJ2-6; 9 bases are a match to TRBD1. Germline V gives CDR1 KGHSH, CDR2 LQKENI. The CDR3 runs 15 residues. J gave up 6 bases and V 5 bases, and 5 bases lay outside the gene matches. CDR3 in DNA: TGTGCCAGCTCAACACAGGGGGCCGAGGCCAACGTCCTGACTTTC. Amino acid sequence: CASSTQGAEANVLTF.

The J gene is TRBJ2-3, the V gene TRBV10-1, with 9 bases matching TRBD2. CDR3 length equals 15 residues. V was clipped by 4 bases and J by 1 base; unmatched bases: 3. Germline V gene lookup returns CDR1 WNHNN and CDR2 SYGVQD (reference sequence). Here the CDR3 DNA reads TGCGCCAGCAGTGGAGGCGGGGGGGGCACAGATACGCAGTATTTT. Translated: CASSGGGGGTDTQYF.

The V call is TRBV5-1, the J call TRBJ2-6, with no clear D. CDR3 length: 14 amino acids. The germline gives CDR1 SGHRS, CDR2 YFSETQ. The V end was cut by 1 base, the J end by 3 bases, with 5 bases between. The CDR3 DNA is TGCGCCAGCAGCTTGCCCCGTGGGGCCAACGTCCTGACTTTC. Protein sequence: CASSLPRGANVLTF. Drawing the rest from reference TRBV5-1 and TRBJ2-6, the complete variable domain is KAGVTQTPRYLIKTRGQQVTLSCSPISGHRSVSWYQQTPGQGLQFLFEYFSETQRNKGNFPGRFSGRQFSNSRSEMNVSTLELGDSALYLCASSLPRGANVLTFGAGSRLTVL.

The J gene is TRBJ1-5, the V gene TRBV9, with D possibly matching TRBD1 (5 bases). The CDR3 length is 13 residues. Trimming shortened V by 8 bases and J by 0 bases, and 9 bases separated the two germline ends. Germline V gives CDR1 SGDLS, CDR2 YYNGEE. In nucleotides, the CDR3 is TGTGCCAGTCCGACAGATAGCAATCAGCCCCAGCATTTT. Translated, it gives CASPTDSNQPQHF.

The chain combines TRBV5-1 with TRBJ1-2, with 7 bases lining up with TRBD1. This CDR3 has 12 residues. CDR1 is SGHRS and CDR2 is YFSETQ in the germline V gene. The J segment lost 10 bases and the V segment lost 2 bases, leaving 5 bases of the junction unmatched. CDR3 residues: CASSLRGQDYTF. The CDR3 nucleotides read TGCGCCAGCAGCTTACGAGGACAGGACTACACCTTC.

V and J are TRBV6-1 and TRBJ1-2, with D possibly TRBD1 on 6 matching bases. The CDR3 runs 14 residues. The germline CDR1 and CDR2 sequences are MNHNS and SASEGT. The ends were cut back, 2 bases at V and 8 bases at J, with 15 bases in the middle. DNA for the CDR3: TGTGCCAGCAGTGAACTTGCACAGGGCAAGGGCTACACCTTC. Protein: CASSELAQGKGYTF.

The V gene is TRBV30, the J gene TRBJ2-1; D might be TRBD2 (6 bases). The V and J ends lost 0 bases and 8 bases respectively, with 14 bases between them. This CDR3 is built from 14 residues. Per the germline V gene, CDR1 is GTSNPN and CDR2 is SVGIG (reference sequence). As DNA, the CDR3 is TGTGCCTGGAGTGTACGCGGGGTTGAGGATGAGCAGTTCTTC. Translating it yields CAWSVRGVEDEQFF.

The V gene is TRBV7-2, the J gene TRBJ2-7; 9 bases are shared with TRBD2. J was trimmed by 4 bases and V by 3 bases; bases with no gene match: 7. The CDR3 loop spans 15 amino acids. The germline gives CDR1 SGHTA, CDR2 FQGNSA. CDR3 coding DNA: TGTGCCAGCAGCTTCGCCTTGCGGGGGGGTTACGAGCAGTACTTC. Translated, it gives CASSFALRGGYEQYF.

The CDR3 DNA reads as TGTGCCAGTGCCCCAGGGAACACCGGGGAGCTGTTTTTT. Translating it yields CASAPGNTGELFF. The rearrangement uses TRBV7-3 and TRBJ2-2; unclear D gene. The CDR3 has 13 residues. The germline CDR1 and CDR2 sequences are SGHTA and FQGTGA. Trimming took 9 bases from V and 1 from J, leaving 9 bases between them.

This clone was recorded only once. CDR3 nucleotides: TGTGCCAGCTCACCCTACGGGACACCCCCTCGGGAGCAGTACTTC. It translates to CASSPYGTPPREQYF. This chain uses TRBV18 with TRBJ2-7; TRBD1 might be the D (6 bases). This CDR3 is 15 amino acids long. V was shortened by 3 bases and J by 7 bases, with 19 bases between the two germline ends. CDR1 and CDR2 from the germline V gene are KGHSH and LQKENI.

The J gene is TRBJ1-1, the V gene TRBV6-1, with D possibly being TRBD1 (6 bases). Germline-derived CDR1 and CDR2 are MNHNS and SASEGT. CDR3 length: 14 amino acids. Trimming removed 0 bases from V and 4 bases from J, with 9 bases in between. The CDR3 DNA follows: TGTGCCAGCAGTGAAGCGACAGGTTTCACTGAAGCTTTCTTT. Translated, it gives CASSEATGFTEAFF.

This clone appeared once. This chain uses TRBV6-4 with TRBJ1-5; D is possibly TRBD1 (5 bases). Germline CDR1 and CDR2: MRHNA and SNTAGT. V lost 5 bases, J lost 2 bases, and 13 bases lay in between. The CDR3 has 15 amino acids. This CDR3 is CASSPQAWGNQPQHF. CDR3 bases: TGTGCCAGCAGTCCACAGGCGTGGGGCAATCAGCCCCAGCATTTT.

The chain uses TRBV30 and TRBJ1-6; D unresolved. The CDR3 loop spans 13 amino acids. The V end lost 1 base, the J end lost 5 bases, and 6 bases lay between the germline ends. Germline CDR1 and CDR2: GTSNPN and SVGIG (reference sequence). The CDR3 region has the DNA TGTGCCTGGAGTGAATCAGATAATTCACCCCTCCACTTT. Translated, it gives CAWSESDNSPLHF.

The chain links TRBV9 to TRBJ2-3, with D tentatively TRBD2 (5 bases). Germline CDR1 and CDR2: SGDLS and YYNGEE. V was shortened by 4 bases and J by 2 bases, with 11 bases between the two germline ends. The CDR3 covers 14 residues. CDR3 loop: CASSFGLFTDTQYF. For the CDR3, the DNA is TGTGCCAGCAGCTTTGGACTGTTCACAGATACGCAGTATTTT.

The chain combines TRBV7-3 with TRBJ1-2, with D unresolved. The length of the CDR3 is 14 residues. The germline V and J ends were trimmed by 5 bases and 2 bases, with 12 bases remaining between them. CDR1 SGHTA and CDR2 FQGTGA come from the germline V gene. In nucleotides, the CDR3 is TGTGCCAGCAGCCTCGCCCCGGGGAACTATGGCTACACCTTC. Its translation is CASSLAPGNYGYTF.

The rearrangement links TRBV4-1 to TRBJ1-5, with 8 nucleotides matching TRBD1. CDR1 is MGHRA and CDR2 is YSYEKL in the germline V gene. Trimming at V came to 6 bases and at J to 5 bases, leaving 9 bases not matched to a gene. This CDR3 region has 15 residues. The CDR3 coding sequence is TGCGCCAGCAGTCAACCGGACAGGGAATATCAGCCCCAGCATTTT. Translation gives CASSQPDREYQPQHF.